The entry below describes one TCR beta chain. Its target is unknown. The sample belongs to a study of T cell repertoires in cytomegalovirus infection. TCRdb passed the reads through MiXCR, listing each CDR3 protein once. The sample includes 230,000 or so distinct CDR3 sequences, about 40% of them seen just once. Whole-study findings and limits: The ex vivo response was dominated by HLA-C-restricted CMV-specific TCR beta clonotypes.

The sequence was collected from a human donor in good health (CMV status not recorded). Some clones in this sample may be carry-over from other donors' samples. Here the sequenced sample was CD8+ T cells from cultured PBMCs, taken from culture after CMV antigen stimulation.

The CDR3 protein is CASSQEITTGAYEQYF. The CDR3 coding sequence is TGTGCCAGCAGCCAAGAAATCACAACGGGGGCCTACGAGCAGTACTTC. This sequence joins TRBV4-2 and TRBJ2-7; D possibly corresponds to TRBD2 (6 bases). V lost 0 bases, J lost 2 bases, and 14 bases lay in between. CDR1 LGHNA and CDR2 YNFKEQ come from the germline V gene. The CDR3 spans 16 residues.